The 9 T cell receptor beta chains listed next were all sequenced from one sample in a study of vaccination and CD4 T cells after COVID-19. Their specific antigens are unknown. The Oncomine TCR Beta short-read assay generated sequence data from the DNA of cultured CD4+ T cells. From the PCR reads, TCRdb called clonotypes with MiXCR, one entry per CDR3 protein. The sample consists of 20,000 to 30,000 distinct CDR3 sequences, 35% to 55% of them appearing once. Time point indicated: late sampling 161 to 241 days after vaccination in three convalescent patients. Treatment: approximately nine-day PBMC culture with coronavirus spike peptide pools or control peptides (ViraFEST assay). Material: CD4+ T cells from blood, cultured in vitro, obtained about 7 months after SARS-CoV-2 vaccination. These receptors came from a human donor who had recovered from COVID-19.

The rearrangement uses TRBV7-9 and TRBJ2-1, with TRBD1 matching over 8 bases. Germline-derived CDR1 and CDR2 are SEHNR and FQNEAQ (reference sequence). CDR3 size: 15 residues. Unmatched junction bases numbered 5, after V lost 1 base and J lost 6 bases. This CDR3 reads CASSLGRGRVNEQFF. The CDR3 nucleotides are TGTGCCAGCAGCTTAGGCAGGGGGCGAGTCAATGAGCAGTTCTTC.

The V and J genes are TRBV6-5 and TRBJ2-7; no definite D call. Per the germline V gene, CDR1 is MNHEY and CDR2 is SVGAGI. The CDR3 consists of 14 residues. V dropped 0 bases and J dropped 2 bases, with 8 bases sitting between them. The CDR3: CASSYSGLAYEQYF. For the CDR3, the DNA is TGTGCCAGCAGTTACTCAGGGTTGGCCTACGAGCAGTACTTC.

The chain joins TRBV28 to TRBJ1-3, with D possibly matching TRBD1 (5 bases). Germline CDR1 MDHEN, CDR2 SYDVKM. Between the trimmed V and J ends, which lost 3 bases and 2 bases, there was a span of 14 bases. The CDR3 extends over 16 amino acids. The CDR3 loop reads CASSLGGTLTGNTIYF. CDR3 DNA: TGTGCCAGCAGTTTGGGGGGGACCCTTACTGGAAACACCATATATTTT.

The chain has TRBV27 and TRBJ2-7; D possibly corresponds to TRBD1 (6 bases). This CDR3 spans 15 amino acids. Trimming took off 2 bases at V and 0 bases at J, with 11 bases between the two ends. Germline lookup yields CDR1 MNHEY and CDR2 SMNVEV (reference sequence). The CDR3 spells CASSLGQKSSYEQYF. The DNA of the CDR3 is TGTGCCAGCAGTTTAGGACAGAAGAGCTCCTACGAGCAGTACTTC.

The V gene is TRBV12-3 or TRBV12-4, the J gene TRBJ2-7, with D unclear. CDR3 length: 14 amino acids. V lost 6 bases to trimming and J lost 3 bases, with 15 bases between them. The CDR3 bases are TGTGCCAGCAGGAAGGGCGACTCGTACTACGAGCAGTACTTC. Translation gives CASRKGDSYYEQYF.

This clonotype was recorded a few times. The gene calls are TRBV10-1 and TRBJ1-2, with D hard to call. Germline V gives CDR1 WNHNN, CDR2 SYGVQD (reference sequence). This CDR3 spans 12 amino acids. V was cut by 4 bases and J by 5 bases, with 8 bases left in between. CDR3 region: CASSVGSYGYTF. For the CDR3, the DNA is TGCGCCAGCAGTGTTGGGTCATATGGCTACACCTTC.

The V gene is TRBV28, the J gene TRBJ2-7; TRBD2 matches 10 bases. This CDR3 has 16 amino acids. Per germline, CDR1 MDHEN and CDR2 SYDVKM. The ends lost 3 bases at V and 1 base at J; junction bases unmatched: 6. CDR3 amino acids: CASSLASSGSSYEQYF. The DNA for the CDR3 is TGTGCCAGCAGTTTGGCGTCTAGCGGGAGTTCCTACGAGCAGTACTTC.

V gene TRBV20-1 combines with J gene TRBJ1-5; 8 nucleotides align to TRBD1. The V and J ends lost 5 bases and 0 bases, in that order; junction bases with no gene match: 12. This CDR3 comprises 17 residues. Germline CDR1 DFQATT, CDR2 SNEGSKA (reference sequence). Here the CDR3 reads CSAERQGQFRSNQPQHF. The CDR3 nucleotides read TGCAGTGCTGAAAGACAGGGGCAGTTTCGTAGCAATCAGCCCCAGCATTTT.

This clonotype has only a few counts. The V gene is TRBV2, the J gene TRBJ1-5; unclear D gene. The CDR3 sequence is 14 residues long. V was clipped by 6 bases and J by 2 bases, with 11 bases between them. Germline lookup yields CDR1 SNHLY and CDR2 FYNNEI. CDR3 DNA: TGTGCCAGCAGCCTGGAGATACGCAATCAGCCCCAGCATTTT. It translates to CASSLEIRNQPQHF.